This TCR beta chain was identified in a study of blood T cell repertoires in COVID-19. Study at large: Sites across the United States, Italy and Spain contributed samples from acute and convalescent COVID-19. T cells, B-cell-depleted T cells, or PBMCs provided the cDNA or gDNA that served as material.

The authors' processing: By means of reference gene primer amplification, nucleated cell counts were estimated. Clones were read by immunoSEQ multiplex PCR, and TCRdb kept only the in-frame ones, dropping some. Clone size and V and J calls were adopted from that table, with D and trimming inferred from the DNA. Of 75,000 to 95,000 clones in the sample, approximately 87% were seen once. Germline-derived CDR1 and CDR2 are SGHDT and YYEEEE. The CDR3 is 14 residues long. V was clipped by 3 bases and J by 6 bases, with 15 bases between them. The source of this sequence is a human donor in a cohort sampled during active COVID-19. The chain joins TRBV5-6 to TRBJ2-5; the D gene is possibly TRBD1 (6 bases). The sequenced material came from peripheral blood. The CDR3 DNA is TGTGCCAGCAGCTATAACAGGGTTAGGCAGACCCAGTACTTC. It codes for CASSYNRVRQTQYF.